A selection of T cell receptor beta chains follows, all from one sample in a study of cytomegalovirus exposure and HLA in healthy donors. Sequencing used immunoSEQ multiplex PCR; TCRdb keeps in-frame clones, though not all of them. The data show 150,000 to 200,000 clones, 65% to 90% seen once. Specimen: PBMCs. The receptor set was obtained from a woman between 45 and 60 years old in good health and CMV-seronegative. Both conserved end residues are part of each CDR3. D genes are given only for firm matches. The size of a clone is reported for some rows only, either as once, few or many, or as a class for expanded clones.

CDR3nt: TGCGCCAGCAGCCGCGAAGACAGGGAGAACACTGAAGCTTTCTTT; CDR3aa: CASSREDRENTEAFF; d_gene: TRBD1; j_gene: TRBJ1-1; v_gene: TRBV4-1; abundance: once
CDR3nt: TGTGCCAGCAGCTCTGGGCACTCGAACACCGGGGAGCTGTTTTTT; CDR3aa: CASSSGHSNTGELFF; d_gene: NA; j_gene: TRBJ2-2; v_gene: TRBV7-9; abundance: NA
CDR3nt: TGTGCCAGCAGCGTAGTTCCGGGACTAGCGCCGCCCTCAAGCAGGCACGAGCAGTACTTC; CDR3aa: CASSVVPGLAPPSSRHEQYF; d_gene: TRBD2; j_gene: TRBJ2-7; v_gene: TRBV9; abundance: NA
CDR3nt: TGTGCCAGCAGCCAATTAATTGGGACAGGGATTTACGAGCAGTACTTC; CDR3aa: CASSQLIGTGIYEQYF; d_gene: TRBD1; j_gene: TRBJ2-7; v_gene: TRBV16; abundance: NA
CDR3nt: TGTGCCAGCAGCCAGGAGGGGACTAGCGGTCCTTCCACAGATACGCAGTATTTT; CDR3aa: CASSQEGTSGPSTDTQYF; d_gene: TRBD2; j_gene: TRBJ2-3; v_gene: TRBV14; abundance: NA
CDR3nt: TGTGCCAGCAGTACCTCACAGGGATTTAATGAAAAACTGTTTTTT; CDR3aa: CASSTSQGFNEKLFF; d_gene: NA; j_gene: TRBJ1-4; v_gene: TRBV28; abundance: NA
CDR3nt: TGTGCCTGGAGTTCCCCCGGGACACCGAACACCGGGGAGCTGTTTTTT; CDR3aa: CAWSSPGTPNTGELFF; d_gene: NA; j_gene: TRBJ2-2; v_gene: TRBV30; abundance: NA
CDR3nt: TGTGCCAGCAGATCTCCGGGATCCTTCGCGGAGCAGTACTTC; CDR3aa: CASRSPGSFAEQYF; d_gene: NA; j_gene: TRBJ2-7; v_gene: TRBV7-2; abundance: few
CDR3nt: TGTGCCAGCTCACGAGACTACAGCACAGATACGCAGTATTTT; CDR3aa: CASSRDYSTDTQYF; d_gene: NA; j_gene: TRBJ2-3; v_gene: TRBV18; abundance: NA
CDR3nt: TGCGCCAGCAGCCAAAAGGGGTATGGCTACACCTTC; CDR3aa: CASSQKGYGYTF; d_gene: NA; j_gene: TRBJ1-2; v_gene: TRBV4-3; abundance: NA
CDR3nt: TGTGCCAGCTGCGGGACAGGGTCGGGAGACGAGCAGTACTTC; CDR3aa: CASCGTGSGDEQYF; d_gene: TRBD1; j_gene: TRBJ2-7; v_gene: TRBV28; abundance: NA
CDR3nt: TGTGCCAGCAGCTTCGACAGGGGACCCCAAGAGACCCAGTACTTC; CDR3aa: CASSFDRGPQETQYF; d_gene: TRBD1; j_gene: TRBJ2-5; v_gene: TRBV11-2; abundance: NA
CDR3nt: TGTGCCAGCAGTTCCGGGACAGCAGGCACTGAAGCTTTCTTT; CDR3aa: CASSSGTAGTEAFF; d_gene: TRBD1; j_gene: TRBJ1-1; v_gene: TRBV6-1; abundance: NA
CDR3nt: TGTGCCATCAGGTCACAGAACACTGAAGCTTTCTTT; CDR3aa: CAIRSQNTEAFF; d_gene: NA; j_gene: TRBJ1-1; v_gene: TRBV10-3; abundance: once
CDR3nt: TGTGCCAGCAGCTTAGCTGGAGACTACGAGCAGTACTTC; CDR3aa: CASSLAGDYEQYF; d_gene: NA; j_gene: TRBJ2-7; v_gene: TRBV11-1; abundance: NA
CDR3nt: TGTGCCAGCAGCTCGAGGACGACAGTTGAAGCTTTCTTT; CDR3aa: CASSSRTTVEAFF; d_gene: NA; j_gene: TRBJ1-1; v_gene: TRBV27; abundance: NA
CDR3nt: TGTGCCAGCAGTTTATCGGGACTAGCGCGAAATGAGCAGTTCTTC; CDR3aa: CASSLSGLARNEQFF; d_gene: TRBD2; j_gene: TRBJ2-1; v_gene: TRBV27; abundance: NA
CDR3nt: TGTGCCAGCAGTCCACTAGCGGGAGGGAGCTACGAGCAGTACTTC; CDR3aa: CASSPLAGGSYEQYF; d_gene: TRBD2; j_gene: TRBJ2-7; v_gene: TRBV6-5; abundance: NA
CDR3nt: TGCGCCAGCAGCCAAGTTCGGGGGACAGGGGAAAGGACGCCAGGAGGCATTCAGTACTTC; CDR3aa: CASSQVRGTGERTPGGIQYF; d_gene: TRBD1; j_gene: TRBJ2-4; v_gene: TRBV4-1; abundance: NA
CDR3nt: TGCAGCGTGAGGAATCGAGCGGGCCAGTACTTC; CDR3aa: CSVRNRAGQYF; d_gene: NA; j_gene: TRBJ2-7; v_gene: TRBV20-1; abundance: NA
CDR3nt: TGTGCCAGCCTAACCCGGACAGGGACGAACACTGAAGCTTTCTTT; CDR3aa: CASLTRTGTNTEAFF; d_gene: TRBD1; j_gene: TRBJ1-1; v_gene: TRBV28; abundance: NA
CDR3nt: TGTGCCAGCAGCTTCGGCGAAATTCAGGGACTACAAGAGACCCAGTACTTC; CDR3aa: CASSFGEIQGLQETQYF; d_gene: TRBD2; j_gene: TRBJ2-5; v_gene: TRBV7-8; abundance: NA
CDR3nt: TGTGCCAGCAGCCCTAGTCAAGGGGGCGGGGAGACCCAGTACTTC; CDR3aa: CASSPSQGGGETQYF; d_gene: TRBD1; j_gene: TRBJ2-5; v_gene: TRBV9; abundance: NA
CDR3nt: TGTGCCAGCAGCCCGGACAGGCGGGACACTGAAGCTTTCTTT; CDR3aa: CASSPDRRDTEAFF; d_gene: TRBD1; j_gene: TRBJ1-1; v_gene: TRBV28; abundance: NA
CDR3nt: TGTGCCAGCAGTTCGGGTCCCCTTGCGAGCTCCTACGAGCAGTACTTC; CDR3aa: CASSSGPLASSYEQYF; d_gene: NA; j_gene: TRBJ2-7; v_gene: TRBV28; abundance: NA
CDR3nt: TGTGCCAGCAGCGCGCTAGACAGGGTAAAAGGCACCGGGGAGCTGTTTTTT; CDR3aa: CASSALDRVKGTGELFF; d_gene: TRBD1; j_gene: TRBJ2-2; v_gene: TRBV7-6; abundance: NA
CDR3nt: TGTGCCAGTAGCTCGGACAGGACCTATGGCTACACCTTC; CDR3aa: CASSSDRTYGYTF; d_gene: TRBD1; j_gene: TRBJ1-2; v_gene: TRBV19; abundance: NA
CDR3nt: TGTGCCAGCAGTCCTAGAACCCCTCTAGCGGGAGTTGACAATGAGCAGTTCTTC; CDR3aa: CASSPRTPLAGVDNEQFF; d_gene: TRBD2; j_gene: TRBJ2-1; v_gene: TRBV28; abundance: NA
CDR3nt: TGTGCCAGCAGCTCCTCCCACAGGGGATCGGCCCCCGAGCAGTACTTC; CDR3aa: CASSSSHRGSAPEQYF; d_gene: TRBD1; j_gene: TRBJ2-7; v_gene: TRBV5-8; abundance: once
CDR3nt: TGTGCCTCCGTACGGAGGTACACCGGGGAGCTGTTTTTT; CDR3aa: CASVRRYTGELFF; d_gene: NA; j_gene: TRBJ2-2; v_gene: TRBV7-2; abundance: NA
CDR3nt: TGTGCCAGCAGCCCTGGGACTAGCGGGAGGGCCGGTGAGCAGTTCTTC; CDR3aa: CASSPGTSGRAGEQFF; d_gene: TRBD2; j_gene: TRBJ2-1; v_gene: TRBV9; abundance: NA
CDR3nt: TGTGCCAGCAGTCCACCCAGGGCAGGGCCTTTTGGAAACACCATATATTTT; CDR3aa: CASSPPRAGPFGNTIYF; d_gene: NA; j_gene: TRBJ1-3; v_gene: TRBV25-1; abundance: NA
CDR3nt: TGTGCCAGCAGGAGTAGGGGGACAAGCTCCTACAATGAGCAGTTCTTC; CDR3aa: CASRSRGTSSYNEQFF; d_gene: NA; j_gene: TRBJ2-1; v_gene: TRBV27; abundance: once
CDR3nt: TGTGCCAGCAGCTTAACGATCGACAGCTACGGAAACACCATATATTTT; CDR3aa: CASSLTIDSYGNTIYF; d_gene: NA; j_gene: TRBJ1-3; v_gene: TRBV11-2; abundance: NA
CDR3nt: TGTGCCCCCGGGGGGGGCGCCGGGAGGAAACTGTTTTTT; CDR3aa: CAPGGGAGRKLFF; d_gene: NA; j_gene: TRBJ1-4; v_gene: TRBV15; abundance: NA
CDR3nt: TGTGCCAGCAGTTTCAACTGGGACAGCCAAGAGACCCAGTACTTC; CDR3aa: CASSFNWDSQETQYF; d_gene: TRBD1; j_gene: TRBJ2-5; v_gene: TRBV28; abundance: NA
CDR3nt: TGTGCCAGCAGCCCGTCCACCGGGGAGCTGTTTTTT; CDR3aa: CASSPSTGELFF; d_gene: NA; j_gene: TRBJ2-2; v_gene: TRBV7-9; abundance: NA